A single sample is the source of the 28 T cell receptor beta chains below, sequenced in a study of CD8 T cells in ankylosing spondylitis. TCRdb reanalysed the 5' RACE reads using MiXCR and keeps one entry per CDR3 protein. This table holds 200,000 to 250,000 distinct CDR3 sequences, over 9.5% found once. Material: blood, either unsorted or a sorted T cell fraction (not recorded which). The receptors derive from a male donor with ankylosing spondylitis or in good health (not recorded which).

This clonotype has ten or more counts. This chain uses TRBV5-1 with TRBJ2-7; 9 nucleotides line up with TRBD1. Germline values: CDR1 SGHRS, CDR2 YFSETQ. The CDR3 has 17 residues. V trimming: 0 bases; J trimming: 5 bases; junction bases outside the gene matches: 12. CDR3 sequence: CASSLDRGLVYENEQYF. CDR3 DNA: TGCGCCAGCAGCTTGGACAGGGGGCTGGTATACGAGAACGAGCAGTACTTC.

This clonotype was seen many times. The chain couples TRBV12-3 or TRBV12-4 to TRBJ1-2, with D possibly TRBD1 on 6 matching bases. Trimming stripped 7 bases from V and 6 bases from J, with 15 bases between. CDR3 length equals 13 residues. CDR3 in amino acids: CASTRGGGDGYTF. The CDR3 DNA reads as TGTGCCAGCACGAGGGGGGGTGGTGATGGCTACACCTTC.

The rearrangement links TRBV5-6 to TRBJ2-1; D is ambiguous. V was shortened by 0 bases and J by 10 bases, with 8 bases between the two germline ends. The germline V gene encodes CDR1 SGHDT and CDR2 YYEEEE. The CDR3 length is 12 residues. The CDR3 region is CASSLVWQEQFF. In DNA form, the CDR3 reads TGTGCCAGCAGCTTGGTTTGGCAGGAGCAGTTCTTC. Based on the CDR3 plus reference TRBV5-6 and TRBJ2-1, the full variable domain is DAGVTQSPTHLIKTRGQQVTLRCSPKSGHDTVSWYQQALGQGPQFIFQYYEEEERQRGNFPDRFSGHQFPNYSSELNVNALLLGDSALYLCASSLVWQEQFFGPGTRLTVL.

This clonotype was counted between two and nine times. The chain links TRBV4-1 to TRBJ2-1; perhaps D is TRBD1 or TRBD2 (6 bases each). Between the trimmed V and J ends, which lost 1 base and 0 bases, there was a span of 19 bases. Germline values: CDR1 MGHRA, CDR2 YSYEKL. CDR3 length: 19 amino acids. The CDR3 sequence is CASSQGSVFGGSSYNEQFF. The DNA of the CDR3 is TGCGCCAGCAGCCAAGGGAGCGTCTTCGGGGGCAGCTCCTACAATGAGCAGTTCTTC.

This clonotype was seen more than once but under ten times. V and J are TRBV5-1 and TRBJ2-2, with D perhaps TRBD1 or TRBD2 (5 bases each). CDR1 is SGHRS, CDR2 YFSETQ, per germline. Trimming removed 4 bases at V and 7 bases at J, with 11 bases between. The CDR3 is 13 residues long. In DNA, the CDR3 is TGCGCCAGCAGCAGGGACGGGCTCGGGGAGCTGTTTTTT. It yields the protein CASSRDGLGELFF.

The chain is built from TRBV5-3 and TRBJ2-1; no definite D call. TRBV5-3 is placed among ORFs of uncertain function. CDR3 length equals 11 residues. Between the trimmed V and J ends, which lost 6 bases and 5 bases, there was a span of 6 bases. The CDR3 bases are TGTGCCAGAACTTTAAACAATGAGCAGTTCTTC. It codes for CARTLNNEQFF.

This clonotype was seen once. V gene TRBV25-1 combines with J gene TRBJ2-1; D is undetermined. Trimming removed 2 bases at V and 8 bases at J, with 19 bases between. Germline assignment: CDR1 MGHDK and CDR2 SYGVNS. The CDR3 consists of 16 residues. CDR3 amino acids: CASSEGLRPTPYEQFF. The CDR3 DNA follows: TGTGCCAGCAGTGAAGGGCTAAGGCCCACACCCTATGAGCAGTTCTTC.

In its sample, this clonotype was seen many times. This rearrangement joins TRBV30 to TRBJ1-1; D is ambiguous. The V gene's germline CDR1 is GTSNPN and CDR2 SVGIG (reference sequence). Trimming stripped 3 bases from V and 1 base from J, with 9 bases between. The CDR3 totals 13 residues. CDR3 DNA sequence: TGTGCCTGGAGGTTTGGCCAGAACACTGAAGCTTTCTTT. This codes for CAWRFGQNTEAFF.

This clonotype has at least ten counts. The genes are TRBV20-1 and TRBJ2-5, with D hard to call. The V and J ends lost 4 bases and 5 bases respectively, with 11 bases between them. The CDR3 extends over 12 amino acids. From germline, CDR1 is DFQATT and CDR2 SNEGSKA (reference sequence). The CDR3 reads CSAIPARETQYF. In DNA form, the CDR3 reads TGCAGTGCTATCCCGGCCCGGGAGACCCAGTACTTC.

This clonotype was counted many times. Its ends do not fully match the called genes, so a read error is possible. The chain couples TRBV12-3 or TRBV12-4 to TRBJ2-1, with a tentative D call TRBD1 (5 bases). The CDR3 covers 11 residues. CDR3 coding DNA: TGTGCCAGCAGTTTAATAGGGGTCACGGTCTTC. This gives the protein CASSLIGVTVF.

There are many counts of this clonotype. CDR3 loop: CSASPAGENTEAFF. Written as DNA, the CDR3 is TGCAGTGCTAGCCCGGCGGGGGAGAACACTGAAGCTTTCTTT. The V call is TRBV20-1, the J call TRBJ1-1, with a possible D match to TRBD1 (5 bases). CDR1 DFQATT and CDR2 SNEGSKA come from the germline V gene (reference sequence). The CDR3 contains 14 residues. Trimming removed 3 bases at V and 1 base at J, with 12 bases between.

This clonotype was counted ten times or more. The chain has TRBV4-2 and TRBJ1-6; D gene uncertain. Trimming pared 0 bases from V and 8 bases from J, leaving 5 bases between. Germline V gene sequence: CDR1 LGHNA, CDR2 YNFKEQ. The CDR3 covers 13 residues. This CDR3 is CASSQEWDSPLHF. The CDR3, as DNA: TGTGCCAGCAGCCAAGAATGGGATTCACCCCTCCACTTT.

This rearrangement joins TRBV6-1 to TRBJ2-7; a possible D gene is TRBD1 (6 bases). Trimming left V 8 bases short and J 0 bases short, with 11 bases between. The CDR3 runs to 13 residues. CDR1 MNHNS and CDR2 SASEGT come from the germline V gene. The DNA of the CDR3 is TGTGCCAGCTGGGGGCAGGACTCCTACGAGCAGTACTTC. Translated, it gives CASWGQDSYEQYF.

This clonotype was picked up a small number of times. The chain employs TRBV11-2 and TRBJ2-4; a possible D gene is TRBD2 (5 bases). Germline CDR1 is SGHAT and CDR2 is FQNNGV. The V end lost 1 base, the J end lost 5 bases, and 9 bases lay between the germline ends. The CDR3 totals 14 residues. The DNA for the CDR3 is TGTGCCAGCAGCTTAGTGCCAGCGGAAAACATTCAGTACTTC. Protein product: CASSLVPAENIQYF.

The table lists this clonotype with many counts. The genes are TRBV4-2 and TRBJ2-1; D is ambiguous. From germline, CDR1 is LGHNA and CDR2 YNFKEQ. With 0 bases removed from V and 9 bases from J, the gap between germline ends came to 9 bases. CDR3 length: 13 amino acids. CDR3 residues: CASSQDRAVEQFF. CDR3 sequence (DNA): TGTGCCAGCAGCCAAGATCGGGCGGTTGAGCAGTTCTTC.

The sample holds a few counts of this clonotype. The chain recombines TRBV12-3 or TRBV12-4 with TRBJ1-5, with D possibly TRBD1 on 5 matching bases. The CDR3 contains 15 residues. V lost 8 bases to trimming and J lost 3 bases, with 17 bases between them. CDR3 DNA: TGTGCCAGCGGCGGTCGACTGGGGCTCAATCAGCCCCAGCATTTT. Translated, it gives CASGGRLGLNQPQHF.

In its sample, this clonotype was seen a few times. The chain is built from TRBV7-6 and TRBJ2-1; 7 positions agree with TRBD1. The CDR3 extends over 17 amino acids. The J segment lost 2 bases and the V segment lost 3 bases, leaving 10 bases of the junction unmatched. Germline V gives CDR1 SGHVS, CDR2 FNYEAQ. The CDR3 nucleotides are TGTGCCAGCAGCTTTGATGCCGGGACAGCGACCTACAATGAGCAGTTCTTC. This sequence encodes CASSFDAGTATYNEQFF.

This clonotype was counted many times. This rearrangement joins TRBV5-1 to TRBJ1-5; TRBD1 is a possible D gene (5 bases). The length of the CDR3 is 15 residues. Germline CDR1 reads SGHRS; CDR2 reads YFSETQ. The ends were cut back, 4 bases at V and 1 base at J, with 12 bases in the middle. CDR3 nucleotides: TGCGCCAGCAGCGCTACCGGGGGGAGCAATCAGCCCCAGCATTTT. This codes for CASSATGGSNQPQHF.

In its sample, this clonotype was seen many times. V gene TRBV3-1 combines with J gene TRBJ2-3, with 7 bases lining up with TRBD2. Germline CDR1 reads LGHDT; CDR2 reads YNNKEL (reference sequence). The length of the CDR3 is 16 residues. Germline trimming cut 0 bases from V and 5 bases from J; bases unmatched to any gene: 8. This CDR3 reads CASSQEVGGLGDTQYF. Written as DNA, the CDR3 is TGTGCCAGCAGCCAAGAAGTCGGGGGGTTGGGAGATACGCAGTATTTT.

The table lists this clonotype with many counts. The chain employs TRBV5-1 and TRBJ2-2; the D is unclear. Germline V gene lookup returns CDR1 SGHRS and CDR2 YFSETQ. The CDR3 is 13 residues long. V was clipped by 0 bases and J by 5 bases, with 5 bases between them. The CDR3 is CASSLAGTGELFF. DNA for the CDR3: TGCGCCAGCAGCTTGGCCGGGACCGGGGAGCTGTTTTTT.

This clonotype was picked up a small number of times. The chain links TRBV12-3 or TRBV12-4 to TRBJ2-3, with 11 bases fitting TRBD2. The V and J ends lost 6 bases and 4 bases, in that order; junction bases with no gene match: 15. The CDR3 extends over 18 amino acids. DNA for the CDR3: TGTGCCAGCAGGGGCCTACTACTAGCGGGAGTAGGGGCAGATACGCAGTATTTT. Protein product: CASRGLLLAGVGADTQYF.

This clonotype was recorded at least ten times. This rearrangement joins TRBV3-1 to TRBJ2-2, with D possibly being TRBD1 or TRBD2 (7 bases each). This CDR3 region has 17 residues. Trimming shortened V by 2 bases and J by 3 bases, and 16 bases separated the two germline ends. Germline V gives CDR1 LGHDT, CDR2 YNNKEL (reference sequence). CDR3 region: CASSQPRGDSHTGELFF. CDR3 bases: TGTGCCAGCAGCCAACCCCGGGGGGACAGTCACACCGGGGAGCTGTTTTTT.

In the case of this clonotype: A much more abundant neighbour one base away suggests this may be a read error. The chain employs TRBV12-3 or TRBV12-4 and TRBJ1-3; no definite D call. The CDR3 covers 16 residues. The CDR3 region is CASSPDGLSSGNTINF. The CDR3 DNA reads TGTGCCAGCAGTCCGGACGGGCTGTCCTCTGGAAACACCATAAATTTT.

The chain is built from TRBV27 and TRBJ1-2, with 8 nucleotides matching TRBD1. V was pared by 6 bases and J by 4 bases, with 7 bases of the junction left unmatched. The CDR3 length is 14 residues. Germline CDR1 reads MNHEY; CDR2 reads SMNVEV (reference sequence). CDR3 sequence (DNA): TGTGCCAGCAGCCCGGCCGGGACAGGCTATGGCTACACCTTC. Amino acids: CASSPAGTGYGYTF.

This clonotype was detected ten times or more. The rearrangement joins TRBV29-1 to TRBJ2-7; 9 nucleotides agree with TRBD1. V shed 5 bases and J 3 bases; nucleotides not matched to a gene: 8. Germline V gene data show CDR1 as SQVTM and CDR2 as ANQGSEA. The CDR3 spans 14 residues. CDR3 nucleotides: TGCAGCGTTTCCTCCACAGGGGGCGTCTACGAGCAGTACTTC. Translating it yields CSVSSTGGVYEQYF.

This clonotype was counted ten times or more. The chain links TRBV10-2 to TRBJ2-2; 11 positions agree with TRBD2. CDR3 length: 17 amino acids. Trimming removed 6 bases from V and 6 bases from J; junction bases left unmatched: 12. In germline, CDR1 is WSHSY, CDR2 SAAADI. The CDR3 DNA follows: TGCGCCAGCAGCTTCCCTATATTAGCGGGGGGGCCCGGGGAGCTGTTTTTT. This encodes CASSFPILAGGPGELFF.

The table lists this clonotype with a few counts. V and J are TRBV5-1 and TRBJ2-1; 7 nucleotides align to TRBD2. The V gene's germline CDR1 is SGHRS and CDR2 YFSETQ. With 6 bases clipped from V and 4 bases from J, the junction kept 4 bases outside the gene matches. The CDR3 contains 13 residues. CDR3 amino acids: CASTGGGYNEQFF. The DNA of the CDR3 is TGCGCCAGCACTGGGGGGGGGTACAATGAGCAGTTCTTC.

This clonotype was recorded many times. The genes are TRBV2 and TRBJ1-1, with TRBD1 as a possible D gene (6 bases). Germline-derived CDR1 and CDR2 are SNHLY and FYNNEI. Trimming pared 8 bases from V and 10 bases from J, leaving 14 bases between. The CDR3 sequence is 11 residues long. CDR3 DNA: TGTGCCAGCGGGGGCGTCGGCGCAGCTTTCTTT. Translating it yields CASGGVGAAFF.